The source of this TCR beta chain is a study of blood T cells in healthy people across ages. Study-wide findings and caveats: Since the PBMCs were unsorted, naive and antigen-experienced cells could not be conclusively compared. Naive CD4+ cell counts and diversity both ran higher in long-lived than in aged donors.

Germline V lookup: CDR1 KGHSH, CDR2 LQKENI. This CDR3 is built from 11 residues. Drawing of peripheral blood yielded roughly 9.8 milliliters from each donor. The study isolated at least 6.5 million PBMCs from each sample. This clonotype was seen more than once but under ten times. Its antigen is still unknown. At one end, the junction sequence differs from germline, possibly due to a read error. The second PCR ran about 6 to 11 cycles with a sample-barcoded 5' primer and J-beta primers. TCRdb fed the 5' RACE reads into MiXCR, producing one record per CDR3 protein. The sample consists of around 1,500,000 distinct CDR3 sequences, 28% of them appearing once.

The source material was blood. The origin of this receptor is a woman aged 30 to 39 in good health. J is TRBJ1-1 and V is TRBV18; a possible D gene is TRBD1 (6 bases). The CDR3 DNA reads TGTGCCAACTCACCGACAGGTGAAGCTTTCTTT. Its protein is CANSPTGEAFF.